The sequence of this TCR beta chain was determined in a study of T cell repertoires in cytomegalovirus infection. Study context: Public TCR beta signatures were indicative of both CMV infection and a matching HLA type.

Looked up from germline, CDR1 is SNHLY and CDR2 is FYNNEI. Unmatched junction bases numbered 4, after V lost 4 bases and J lost 4 bases. This CDR3 is 15 amino acids long. As for this clonotype: Antigen specificity is unknown.

Each CDR3 protein gets one entry after TCRdb re-called the reads with MiXCR. The repertoire holds about 500,000 distinct CDR3 sequences, with about 33% as singletons. The sample was cultured PBMCs, taken from culture after CMV antigen stimulation. The V and J genes are TRBV2 and TRBJ2-2; TRBD2 matches 9 bases. This sequence originates from a human donor in good health (CMV status not recorded). Some clones in this sample may be carry-over from other donors' samples. CDR3 amino acids: CASSALAGPTGELFF. The CDR3 nucleotides are TGTGCCAGCAGTGCCCTAGCGGGGCCCACCGGGGAGCTGTTTTTT.